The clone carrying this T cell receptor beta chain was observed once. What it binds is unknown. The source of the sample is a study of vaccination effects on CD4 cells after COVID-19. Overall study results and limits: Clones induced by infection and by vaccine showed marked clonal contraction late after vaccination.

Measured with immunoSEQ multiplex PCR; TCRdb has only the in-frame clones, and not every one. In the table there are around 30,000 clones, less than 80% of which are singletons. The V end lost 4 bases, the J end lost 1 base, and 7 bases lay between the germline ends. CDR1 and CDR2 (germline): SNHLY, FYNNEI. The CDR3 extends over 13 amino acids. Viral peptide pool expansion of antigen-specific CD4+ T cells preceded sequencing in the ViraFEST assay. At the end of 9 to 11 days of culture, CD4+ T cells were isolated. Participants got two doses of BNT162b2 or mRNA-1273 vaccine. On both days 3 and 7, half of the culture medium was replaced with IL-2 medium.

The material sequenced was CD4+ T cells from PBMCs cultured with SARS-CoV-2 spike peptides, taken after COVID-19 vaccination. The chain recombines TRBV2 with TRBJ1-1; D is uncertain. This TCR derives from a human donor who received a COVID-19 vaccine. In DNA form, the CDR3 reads TGTGCCAGCAGTGGGGATGCGAACACTGAAGCTTTCTTT. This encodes CASSGDANTEAFF. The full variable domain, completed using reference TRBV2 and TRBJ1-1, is EPEVTQTPSHQVTQMGQEVILRCVPISNHLYFYWYRQILGQKVEFLVSFYNNEISEKSEIFDDQFSVERPDGSNFTLKIRSTKLEDSAMYFCASSGDANTEAFFGQGTRLTVV.